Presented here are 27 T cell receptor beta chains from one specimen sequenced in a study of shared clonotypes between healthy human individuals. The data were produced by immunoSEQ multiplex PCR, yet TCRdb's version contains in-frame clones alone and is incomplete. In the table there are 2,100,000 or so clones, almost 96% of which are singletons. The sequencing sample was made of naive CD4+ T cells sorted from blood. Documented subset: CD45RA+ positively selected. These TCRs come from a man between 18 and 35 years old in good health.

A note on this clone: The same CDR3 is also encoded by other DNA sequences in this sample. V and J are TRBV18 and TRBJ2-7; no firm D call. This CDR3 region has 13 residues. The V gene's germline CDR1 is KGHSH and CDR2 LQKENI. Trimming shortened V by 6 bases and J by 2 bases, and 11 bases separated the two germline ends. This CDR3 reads CASSPGAPYEQYF. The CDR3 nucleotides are TGTGCCAGCTCCCCTGGTGCCCCCTACGAGCAGTACTTC.

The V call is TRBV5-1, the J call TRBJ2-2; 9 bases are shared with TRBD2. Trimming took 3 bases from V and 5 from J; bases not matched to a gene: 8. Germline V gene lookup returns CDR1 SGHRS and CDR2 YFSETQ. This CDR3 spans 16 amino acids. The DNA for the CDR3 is TGCGCCAGCAGCTCTGAGGGACTAGCTAGAACCGGGGAGCTGTTTTTT. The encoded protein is CASSSEGLARTGELFF.

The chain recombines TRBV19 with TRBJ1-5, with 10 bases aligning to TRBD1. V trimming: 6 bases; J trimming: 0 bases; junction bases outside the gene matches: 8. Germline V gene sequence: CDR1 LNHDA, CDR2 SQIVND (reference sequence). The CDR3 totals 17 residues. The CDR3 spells CASSLDRGRGSNQPQHF. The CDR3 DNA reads TGTGCCAGTAGCCTCGACAGGGGGCGAGGTAGCAATCAGCCCCAGCATTTT.

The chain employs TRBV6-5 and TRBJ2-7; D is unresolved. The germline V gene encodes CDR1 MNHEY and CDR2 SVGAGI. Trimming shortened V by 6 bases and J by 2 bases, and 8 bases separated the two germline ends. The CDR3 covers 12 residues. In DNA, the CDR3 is TGTGCCAGCAGAAAAACTACCTACGAGCAGTACTTC. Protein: CASRKTTYEQYF.

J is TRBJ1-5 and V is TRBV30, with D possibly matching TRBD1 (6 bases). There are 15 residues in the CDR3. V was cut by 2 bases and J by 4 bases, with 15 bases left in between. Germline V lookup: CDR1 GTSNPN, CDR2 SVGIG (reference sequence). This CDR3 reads CAWSPQGQGNQPQHF. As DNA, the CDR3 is TGTGCCTGGAGTCCTCAGGGGCAGGGGAATCAGCCCCAGCATTTT.

The DNA of the CDR3 is TGTGCCAGCAGCCAAGATCCAGGCTCCTCTGGAAACACCATATATTTT. This codes for CASSQDPGSSGNTIYF. The chain links TRBV14 to TRBJ1-3, with unresolved D. Germline V gene sequence: CDR1 SGHDN, CDR2 FVKESK. This CDR3 has 16 residues. With 0 bases removed from V and 0 bases from J, the gap between germline ends came to 9 bases.

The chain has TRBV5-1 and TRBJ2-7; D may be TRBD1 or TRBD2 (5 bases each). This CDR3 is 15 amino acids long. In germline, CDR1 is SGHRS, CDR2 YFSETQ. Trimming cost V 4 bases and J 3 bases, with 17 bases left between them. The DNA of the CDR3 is TGCGCCAGCAGCGCCCCCGGGGCTGGCTTCTACGAGCAGTACTTC. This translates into CASSAPGAGFYEQYF. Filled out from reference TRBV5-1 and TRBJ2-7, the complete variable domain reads KAGVTQTPRYLIKTRGQQVTLSCSPISGHRSVSWYQQTPGQGLQFLFEYFSETQRNKGNFPGRFSGRQFSNSRSEMNVSTLELGDSALYLCASSAPGAGFYEQYFGPGTRLTVT.

The CDR3 loop reads CASSLDGEGPQHF. For the CDR3, the DNA is TGTGCCAGCAGCTTAGATGGCGAAGGACCCCAGCATTTT. The chain carries TRBV11-2 and TRBJ1-5; no clear D. The V gene lost 0 bases and the J gene lost 10 bases, with 10 bases spanning the gap. The CDR3 contains 13 residues. The germline gives CDR1 SGHAT, CDR2 FQNNGV. Full variable domain (outside the CDR3, taken from reference TRBV11-2 and TRBJ1-5): EAGVAQSPRYKIIEKRQSVAFWCNPISGHATLYWYQQILGQGPKLLIQFQNNGVVDDSQLPKDRFSAERLKGVDSTLKIQPAKLEDSAVYLCASSLDGEGPQHFGDGTRLSIL.

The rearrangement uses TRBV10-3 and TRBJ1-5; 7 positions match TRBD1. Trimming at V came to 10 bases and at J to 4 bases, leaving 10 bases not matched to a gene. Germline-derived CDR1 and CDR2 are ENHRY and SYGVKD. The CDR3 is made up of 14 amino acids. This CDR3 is CATHGSGGNQPQHF. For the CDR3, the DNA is TGTGCCACCCACGGGTCAGGGGGTAATCAGCCCCAGCATTTT.

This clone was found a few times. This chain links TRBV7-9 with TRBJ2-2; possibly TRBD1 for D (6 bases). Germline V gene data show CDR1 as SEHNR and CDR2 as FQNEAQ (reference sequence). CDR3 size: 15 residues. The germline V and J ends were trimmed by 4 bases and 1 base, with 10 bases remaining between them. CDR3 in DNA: TGTGCCAGCAGCTCCGGGACACAGAACACCGGGGAGCTGTTTTTT. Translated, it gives CASSSGTQNTGELFF.

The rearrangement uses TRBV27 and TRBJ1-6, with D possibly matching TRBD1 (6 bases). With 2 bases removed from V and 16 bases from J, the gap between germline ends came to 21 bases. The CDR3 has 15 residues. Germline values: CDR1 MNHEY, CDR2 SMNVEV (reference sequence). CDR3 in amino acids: CASSLTTGTSSQLHF. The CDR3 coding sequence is TGTGCCAGCAGTTTAACGACAGGAACTTCTAGCCAACTCCACTTT.

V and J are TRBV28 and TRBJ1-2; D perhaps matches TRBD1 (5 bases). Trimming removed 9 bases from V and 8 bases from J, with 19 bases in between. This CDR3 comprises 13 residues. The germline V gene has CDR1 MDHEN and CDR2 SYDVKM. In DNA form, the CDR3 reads TGTGCCAGTGGATTACTGAGGGGCGAGGGCTACACCTTC. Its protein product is CASGLLRGEGYTF.

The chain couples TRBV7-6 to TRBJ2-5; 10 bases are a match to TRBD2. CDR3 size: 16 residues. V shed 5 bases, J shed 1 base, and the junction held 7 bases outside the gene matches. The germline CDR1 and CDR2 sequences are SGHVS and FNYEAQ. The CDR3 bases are TGTGCCAGCAGCCCCCCGGGACTAGCGACCCAAGAGACCCAGTACTTC. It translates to CASSPPGLATQETQYF.

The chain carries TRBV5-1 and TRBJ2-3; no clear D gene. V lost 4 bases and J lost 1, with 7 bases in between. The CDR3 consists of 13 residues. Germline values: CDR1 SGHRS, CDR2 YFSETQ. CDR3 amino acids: CASSQSGTDTQYF. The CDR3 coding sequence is TGCGCCAGCAGCCAGTCGGGCACAGATACGCAGTATTTT. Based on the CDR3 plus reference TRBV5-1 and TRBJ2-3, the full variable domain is KAGVTQTPRYLIKTRGQQVTLSCSPISGHRSVSWYQQTPGQGLQFLFEYFSETQRNKGNFPGRFSGRQFSNSRSEMNVSTLELGDSALYLCASSQSGTDTQYFGPGTRLTVL.

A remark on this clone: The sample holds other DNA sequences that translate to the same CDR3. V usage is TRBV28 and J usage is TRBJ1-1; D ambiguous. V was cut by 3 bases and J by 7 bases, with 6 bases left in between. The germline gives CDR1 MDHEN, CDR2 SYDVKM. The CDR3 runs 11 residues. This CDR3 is CASSLQGEAFF. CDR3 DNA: TGTGCCAGCAGTTTGCAAGGTGAAGCTTTCTTT.

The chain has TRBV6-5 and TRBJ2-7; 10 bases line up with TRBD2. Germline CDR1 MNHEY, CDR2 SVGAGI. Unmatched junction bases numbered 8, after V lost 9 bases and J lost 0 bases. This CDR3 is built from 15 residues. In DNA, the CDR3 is TGTGCCAGTTACGGGGTAGCGGGGGGCTCCTACGAGCAGTACTTC. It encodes CASYGVAGGSYEQYF.

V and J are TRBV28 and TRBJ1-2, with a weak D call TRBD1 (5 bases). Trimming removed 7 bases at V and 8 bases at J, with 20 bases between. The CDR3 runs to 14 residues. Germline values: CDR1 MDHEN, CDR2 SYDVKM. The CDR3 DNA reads TGTGCCAGCACTCGGGGGTGGCGAACTAGCGGCTACACCTTC. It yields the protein CASTRGWRTSGYTF.

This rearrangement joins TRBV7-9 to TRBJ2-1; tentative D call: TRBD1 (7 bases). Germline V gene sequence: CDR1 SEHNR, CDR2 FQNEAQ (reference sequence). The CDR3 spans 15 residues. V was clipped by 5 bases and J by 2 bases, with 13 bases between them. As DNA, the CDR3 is TGTGCCAGCAGCGTAGACAGGGAGGCCTACAATGAGCAGTTCTTC. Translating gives CASSVDREAYNEQFF. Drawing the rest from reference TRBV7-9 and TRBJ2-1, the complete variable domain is DTGVSQNPRHKITKRGQNVTFRCDPISEHNRLYWYRQTLGQGPEFLTYFQNEAQLEKSRLLSDRFSAERPKGSFSTLEIQRTEQGDSAMYLCASSVDREAYNEQFFGPGTRLTVL.

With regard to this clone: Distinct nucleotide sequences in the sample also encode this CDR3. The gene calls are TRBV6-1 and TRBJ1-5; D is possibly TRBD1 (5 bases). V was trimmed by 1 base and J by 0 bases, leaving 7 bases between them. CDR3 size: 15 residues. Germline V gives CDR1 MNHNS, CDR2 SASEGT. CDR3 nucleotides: TGTGCCAGCAGTGAAGGACAGTCTAGCAATCAGCCCCAGCATTTT. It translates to CASSEGQSSNQPQHF.

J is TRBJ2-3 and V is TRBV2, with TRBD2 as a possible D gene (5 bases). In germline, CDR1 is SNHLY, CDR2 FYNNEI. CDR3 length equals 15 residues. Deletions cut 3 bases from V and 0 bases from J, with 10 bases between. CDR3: CASSDQAASTDTQYF. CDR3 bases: TGTGCCAGCAGTGATCAAGCGGCCAGCACAGATACGCAGTATTTT.

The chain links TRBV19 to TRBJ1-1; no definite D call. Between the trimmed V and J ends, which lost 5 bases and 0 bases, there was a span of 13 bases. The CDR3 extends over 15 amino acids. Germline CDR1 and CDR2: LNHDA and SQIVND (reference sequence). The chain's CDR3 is CASSSRRTLNTEAFF. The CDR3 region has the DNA TGTGCCAGTAGTTCCCGACGTACACTGAACACTGAAGCTTTCTTT.

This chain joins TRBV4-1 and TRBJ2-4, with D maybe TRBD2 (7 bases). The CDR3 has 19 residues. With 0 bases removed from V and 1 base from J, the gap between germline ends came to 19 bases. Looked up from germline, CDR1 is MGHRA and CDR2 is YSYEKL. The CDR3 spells CASSQDLGGPELAKNIQYF. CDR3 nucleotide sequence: TGCGCCAGCAGCCAAGATCTGGGGGGGCCTGAGTTGGCCAAAAACATTCAGTACTTC.

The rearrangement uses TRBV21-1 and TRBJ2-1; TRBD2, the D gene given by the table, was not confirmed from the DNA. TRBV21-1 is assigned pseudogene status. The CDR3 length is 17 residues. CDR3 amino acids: CASRAELAGGVYNEQFF. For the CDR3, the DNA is TGTGCCAGCAGAGCCGAGCTAGCGGGAGGGGTATACAATGAGCAGTTCTTC.

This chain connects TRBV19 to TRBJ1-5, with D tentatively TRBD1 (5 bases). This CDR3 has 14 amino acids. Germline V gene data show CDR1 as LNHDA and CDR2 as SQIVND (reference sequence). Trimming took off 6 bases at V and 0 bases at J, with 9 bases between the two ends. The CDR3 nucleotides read TGTGCCAGTAGGACAGTTCATAGCAATCAGCCCCAGCATTTT. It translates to CASRTVHSNQPQHF. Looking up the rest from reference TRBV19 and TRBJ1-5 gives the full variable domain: DGGITQSPKYLFRKEGQNVTLSCEQNLNHDAMYWYRQDPGQGLRLIYYSQIVNDFQKGDIAEGYSVSREKKESFPLTVTSAQKNPTAFYLCASRTVHSNQPQHFGDGTRLSIL.

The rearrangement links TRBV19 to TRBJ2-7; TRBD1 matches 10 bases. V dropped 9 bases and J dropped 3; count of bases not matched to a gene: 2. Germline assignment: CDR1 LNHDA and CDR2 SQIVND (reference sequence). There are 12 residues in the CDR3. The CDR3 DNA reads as TGTGCCAGCGGACAGGGGGGCTACGAGCAGTACTTC. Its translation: CASGQGGYEQYF.

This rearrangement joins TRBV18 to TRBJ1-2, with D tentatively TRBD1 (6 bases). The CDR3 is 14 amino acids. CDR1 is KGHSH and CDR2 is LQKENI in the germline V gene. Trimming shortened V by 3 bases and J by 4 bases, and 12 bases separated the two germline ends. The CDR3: CASSPADSLYGYTF. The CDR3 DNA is TGTGCCAGCTCACCGGCGGACAGCCTCTATGGCTACACCTTC. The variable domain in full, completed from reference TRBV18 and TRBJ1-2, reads NAGVMQNPRHLVRRRGQEARLRCSPMKGHSHVYWYRQLPEEGLKFMVYLQKENIIDESGMPKERFSAEFPKEGPSILRIQQVVRGDSAAYFCASSPADSLYGYTFGSGTRLTVV.

For the CDR3, the DNA is TGTGCCAGCCGGTGGGGGACAGGGGTAGAGGGCTACACCTTC. As protein: CASRWGTGVEGYTF. The rearrangement links TRBV21-1 to TRBJ1-2; TRBD1, the table's D call, lacks a check against the DNA. TRBV21-1 is a known pseudogene. This CDR3 region has 14 residues.